Listed below are T cell receptor beta chains from one sample, sequenced in a study of T cells after yellow fever vaccination. TCRdb independently ran MiXCR on the 5' RACE reads; one entry per CDR3 protein. The sample includes 200,000 to 300,000 distinct CDR3 sequences, 3.6% of them seen just once. Source: PBMCs, taken 15 days after the yellow fever booster vaccination. The receptors derive from a man in his late teens or twenties who received the YFV17D yellow fever vaccine. Both conserved end residues are trimmed from each CDR3. Each record gives: V gene, J gene, CDR3 length, D gene, clone size, CDR3 protein. D genes are given only for firm matches. Not every row has a clone size; where given, it reads once, few, many or a size class.

v_call: TRBV19
j_call: TRBJ2-1
cdr3_length: 11
d_call: NA
clone_size: NA
cdr3_aa: ASSIIIYNEQF

v_call: TRBV4-1
j_call: TRBJ1-5
cdr3_length: 14
d_call: NA
clone_size: few
cdr3_aa: ASSQAVQGPNQPQH

v_call: TRBV7-7
j_call: TRBJ2-5
cdr3_length: 13
d_call: NA
clone_size: NA
cdr3_aa: ASSLYGQNQETQY

v_call: TRBV5-6
j_call: TRBJ2-7
cdr3_length: 13
d_call: TRBD2
clone_size: NA
cdr3_aa: ASSLGGTGPYEQY

v_call: TRBV12-3/TRBV12-4
j_call: TRBJ2-3
cdr3_length: 14
d_call: TRBD2
clone_size: many
cdr3_aa: ASSSGSGGSTDTQY

v_call: TRBV30
j_call: TRBJ1-2
cdr3_length: 9
d_call: TRBD1
clone_size: NA
cdr3_aa: ASSRDRVFT

v_call: TRBV12-3/TRBV12-4
j_call: TRBJ1-4
cdr3_length: 12
d_call: NA
clone_size: many
cdr3_aa: ASSSDPRWEKLF

v_call: TRBV15
j_call: TRBJ2-7
cdr3_length: 11
d_call: TRBD1
clone_size: many
cdr3_aa: ATSRTGVYEQY

v_call: TRBV5-1
j_call: TRBJ2-1
cdr3_length: 14
d_call: NA
clone_size: many
cdr3_aa: ASTRGTAGTYNEQF

v_call: TRBV6-2/TRBV6-3
j_call: TRBJ2-4
cdr3_length: 12
d_call: NA
clone_size: many
cdr3_aa: ASSYRGAKNIQY

v_call: TRBV27
j_call: TRBJ2-5
cdr3_length: 11
d_call: NA
clone_size: many
cdr3_aa: ASSWSNQETQY

v_call: TRBV7-9
j_call: TRBJ1-1
cdr3_length: 10
d_call: TRBD1
clone_size: many
cdr3_aa: ASSGGGLEAF

v_call: TRBV18
j_call: TRBJ1-1
cdr3_length: 13
d_call: NA
clone_size: many
cdr3_aa: ASSPGGTTNTEAF

v_call: TRBV6-1
j_call: TRBJ2-5
cdr3_length: 10
d_call: NA
clone_size: many
cdr3_aa: ASSNGVETQY

v_call: TRBV18
j_call: TRBJ1-1
cdr3_length: 14
d_call: TRBD1
clone_size: few
cdr3_aa: ASSPRRDREGTEAF

v_call: TRBV6-5
j_call: TRBJ1-5
cdr3_length: 13
d_call: TRBD1
clone_size: many
cdr3_aa: ASSPRGNSNQPQH

v_call: TRBV27
j_call: TRBJ2-7
cdr3_length: 12
d_call: TRBD1
clone_size: many
cdr3_aa: ASSLGTGAFEQY

v_call: TRBV6-5
j_call: TRBJ2-4
cdr3_length: 14
d_call: TRBD1
clone_size: many
cdr3_aa: ASSGTGGLAKNIQY

v_call: TRBV7-3
j_call: TRBJ1-2
cdr3_length: 11
d_call: NA
clone_size: NA
cdr3_aa: ASRLTQRHGYT

v_call: TRBV10-3
j_call: TRBJ1-6
cdr3_length: 12
d_call: NA
clone_size: many
cdr3_aa: AISDTGGGLPLH

v_call: TRBV4-3
j_call: TRBJ2-1
cdr3_length: 13
d_call: TRBD1
clone_size: NA
cdr3_aa: ASSHRDRVYNEQF

v_call: TRBV7-6
j_call: TRBJ2-2
cdr3_length: 12
d_call: NA
clone_size: many
cdr3_aa: ASSSQSLAGELF

v_call: TRBV9
j_call: TRBJ2-1
cdr3_length: 14
d_call: NA
clone_size: many
cdr3_aa: ASSVAQGGFRNEQF

v_call: TRBV5-1
j_call: TRBJ2-5
cdr3_length: 12
d_call: TRBD1
clone_size: many
cdr3_aa: ASKPTGGGETQY

v_call: TRBV11-2
j_call: TRBJ2-5
cdr3_length: 15
d_call: TRBD2
clone_size: many
cdr3_aa: ASSLDLFGTTSETQY

v_call: TRBV6-1
j_call: TRBJ2-2
cdr3_length: 11
d_call: NA
clone_size: many
cdr3_aa: ASSEPNTGELF

v_call: TRBV30
j_call: TRBJ1-4
cdr3_length: 13
d_call: NA
clone_size: many
cdr3_aa: AWSWGMGTNEKLF

v_call: TRBV5-1
j_call: TRBJ2-2
cdr3_length: 14
d_call: NA
clone_size: few
cdr3_aa: ASSSQRVQGPGELF

v_call: TRBV5-1
j_call: TRBJ2-7
cdr3_length: 11
d_call: NA
clone_size: many
cdr3_aa: ASSLSRSYEQY

v_call: TRBV12-3/TRBV12-4
j_call: TRBJ2-3
cdr3_length: 10
d_call: NA
clone_size: many
cdr3_aa: ASSFSSDTQY

v_call: TRBV6-2/TRBV6-3
j_call: TRBJ1-1
cdr3_length: 11
d_call: NA
clone_size: many
cdr3_aa: ASSYIGGTEAF

v_call: TRBV10-3
j_call: TRBJ1-5
cdr3_length: 11
d_call: NA
clone_size: few
cdr3_aa: AISGGPNQPQH

v_call: TRBV5-4
j_call: TRBJ2-6
cdr3_length: 15
d_call: NA
clone_size: few
cdr3_aa: ASSPPGTGTGANVLT

v_call: TRBV5-1
j_call: TRBJ1-6
cdr3_length: 11
d_call: TRBD1
clone_size: many
cdr3_aa: ASSFDRESPLH

v_call: TRBV4-1
j_call: TRBJ2-1
cdr3_length: 13
d_call: TRBD2
clone_size: many
cdr3_aa: ASSPSGGASDEQF

v_call: TRBV3-1
j_call: TRBJ2-5
cdr3_length: 12
d_call: NA
clone_size: many
cdr3_aa: ASSQLRATETQY

v_call: TRBV5-1
j_call: TRBJ1-2
cdr3_length: 12
d_call: NA
clone_size: many
cdr3_aa: ASSLRASGYGYT

v_call: TRBV29-1
j_call: TRBJ1-1
cdr3_length: 12
d_call: NA
clone_size: many
cdr3_aa: SVVGRVMNTEAF

v_call: TRBV5-1
j_call: TRBJ2-2
cdr3_length: 10
d_call: NA
clone_size: many
cdr3_aa: ASRQHTGELF

v_call: TRBV24-1
j_call: TRBJ2-3
cdr3_length: 11
d_call: TRBD2
clone_size: many
cdr3_aa: ATSRGGADTQY

v_call: TRBV7-2
j_call: TRBJ2-5
cdr3_length: 11
d_call: TRBD2
clone_size: many
cdr3_aa: ASSPTQSSGPH

v_call: TRBV27
j_call: TRBJ2-3
cdr3_length: 13
d_call: TRBD1
clone_size: NA
cdr3_aa: ASSSGTGGADTQY

v_call: TRBV7-9
j_call: TRBJ2-1
cdr3_length: 16
d_call: TRBD2
clone_size: many
cdr3_aa: ASSFDSNYGAGFNEQF

v_call: TRBV15
j_call: TRBJ2-1
cdr3_length: 13
d_call: NA
clone_size: many
cdr3_aa: ATTRGAIVDNEQF

v_call: TRBV5-1
j_call: TRBJ2-7
cdr3_length: 17
d_call: NA
clone_size: many
cdr3_aa: ASSLAPISVTLGPYEQY

v_call: TRBV10-3
j_call: TRBJ2-3
cdr3_length: 10
d_call: NA
clone_size: many
cdr3_aa: AIGGAPDTQY

v_call: TRBV4-3
j_call: TRBJ2-2
cdr3_length: 15
d_call: NA
clone_size: many
cdr3_aa: ASSQAMEFTNTGELF

v_call: TRBV29-1
j_call: TRBJ1-3
cdr3_length: 12
d_call: NA
clone_size: NA
cdr3_aa: SVEDGDSGNAIY

v_call: TRBV6-5
j_call: TRBJ1-1
cdr3_length: 15
d_call: TRBD1
clone_size: NA
cdr3_aa: ASSYSIRGKMGAEAF

v_call: TRBV18
j_call: TRBJ1-6
cdr3_length: 12
d_call: TRBD1
clone_size: many
cdr3_aa: ASSPGTVNSPLH

v_call: TRBV12-3/TRBV12-4
j_call: TRBJ1-2
cdr3_length: 8
d_call: NA
clone_size: many
cdr3_aa: ASSFSGYT

v_call: TRBV12-3/TRBV12-4
j_call: TRBJ2-3
cdr3_length: 13
d_call: NA
clone_size: many
cdr3_aa: ASSLIGGPADTQY

v_call: TRBV9
j_call: TRBJ1-2
cdr3_length: 15
d_call: TRBD1
clone_size: few
cdr3_aa: ASSVPTGGGDNYGYT

v_call: TRBV20-1
j_call: TRBJ2-1
cdr3_length: 14
d_call: TRBD1
clone_size: many
cdr3_aa: SARRRDRSSYNEQF

v_call: TRBV6-5
j_call: TRBJ2-4
cdr3_length: 11
d_call: TRBD1
clone_size: many
cdr3_aa: ASSPDRGNIQY